This T cell receptor (beta chain) was obtained from a study of cytotoxic CD8 clonotypes in ibrutinib-treated CLL. Study-wide background: Researchers reported 11 to 12 relapsed/refractory and 15 treatment-naive patients, 17 of them IGHV unmutated. Study-wide points: Elevated clonality accompanied ibrutinib response, with a return toward baseline values at progression. Collection times varied between progressing and sustained-remission patients. Baseline clonality, above age-matched healthy donor levels, tracked circulating CD8+ T-cell counts.

Judged by abundance, this clone is medium-sized (0.01 to 0.1%). Its antigen is still unknown. Germline CDR1 is SGHAT and CDR2 is FQNNGV. This CDR3 region has 14 residues. Deletions cut 5 bases from V and 1 base from J, with 11 bases between. Assay used: immunoSEQ multiplex PCR; TCRdb lists only in-frame clones, some missing. The sample has tens of thousands of clones; roughly 85% are singletons. The chain is built from TRBV11-2 and TRBJ2-5; D is ambiguous. Sequenced material: PBMCs, taken after 24 months of ibrutinib treatment. The TCR was taken from a human donor with chronic lymphocytic leukemia. The CDR3 DNA sequence: TGTGCCAGCAGCCCCTCCATTTTCCAAGAGACCCAGTACTTC. Protein product: CASSPSIFQETQYF.